This entry lists 21 T cell receptor beta chains sequenced from one sample in a study of T cell responses to AZD1222 COVID-19 vaccine. The data were produced by immunoSEQ multiplex PCR, yet TCRdb's version contains in-frame clones alone and is incomplete. The sample consists of more than 85,000 clones, over 85% of them appearing once. Sequencing was performed on peripheral blood, taken 28 days after the second AZD1222 dose. All receptors derive from an adult who received the AZD1222 COVID-19 vaccine.

The rearrangement links TRBV7-8 to TRBJ2-1; tentatively, D is TRBD2 (5 bases). CDR3 length: 13 amino acids. The ends were cut back, 3 bases at V and 10 bases at J, with 13 bases in the middle. CDR1 and CDR2 from the germline V gene are SGHVS and FQNEAQ. This CDR3 is CASSFTSEGEQFF. The CDR3 coding sequence is TGTGCCAGCAGCTTTACTAGTGAAGGAGAGCAGTTCTTC.

The chain links TRBV15 to TRBJ2-3, with D unclear. This CDR3 spans 12 amino acids. Germline values: CDR1 LNHNV, CDR2 YYDKDF (reference sequence). The V end was cut by 5 bases, the J end by 3 bases, with 6 bases between. The CDR3 here is CATSFVTDTQYF. The CDR3 DNA reads TGTGCCACCAGCTTTGTGACAGATACGCAGTATTTT.

This sequence joins TRBV18 and TRBJ2-7; TRBD1 matches at 7 bases. The CDR3 contains 18 residues. The junction had 15 bases not matched to a gene; V was cut back by 3 bases and J by 1 base. Per the germline V gene, CDR1 is KGHSH and CDR2 is LQKENI. DNA of the CDR3: TGTGCCAGCTCACCGGCGAAGGTCACCGGGACAGTATCCTACGAGCAGTACTTC. Translation gives CASSPAKVTGTVSYEQYF. Based on the CDR3 plus reference TRBV18 and TRBJ2-7, the full variable domain is NAGVMQNPRHLVRRRGQEARLRCSPMKGHSHVYWYRQLPEEGLKFMVYLQKENIIDESGMPKERFSAEFPKEGPSILRIQQVVRGDSAAYFCASSPAKVTGTVSYEQYFGPGTRLTVT.

The genes are TRBV7-2 and TRBJ1-2; no firm D call. The CDR3 covers 14 residues. Germline assignment: CDR1 SGHTA and CDR2 FQGNSA. Between the trimmed V and J ends, which lost 5 bases and 4 bases, there was a span of 14 bases. CDR3 in amino acids: CASSQTASSYGYTF. The CDR3 bases are TGTGCCAGCAGCCAAACTGCTTCTTCCTATGGCTACACCTTC.

This rearrangement joins TRBV15 to TRBJ2-3; D perhaps matches TRBD2 (6 bases). V was cut by 5 bases and J by 4 bases, with 13 bases left in between. CDR3 length: 14 residues. CDR1 and CDR2 from the germline V gene are LNHNV and YYDKDF (reference sequence). The CDR3 here is CATSAGGTSDTQYF. The CDR3 bases are TGTGCCACCAGCGCCGGTGGGACTTCAGATACGCAGTATTTT.

This sequence joins TRBV7-9 and TRBJ2-1; D is possibly TRBD1 (6 bases). The V gene lost 5 bases and the J gene lost 1 base, with 12 bases spanning the gap. This CDR3 has 15 residues. Germline V lookup: CDR1 SEHNR, CDR2 FQNEAQ (reference sequence). The CDR3 DNA sequence: TGTGCCAGCAGCCCCCGGGACACGTCCTACAATGAGCAGTTCTTC. Its protein is CASSPRDTSYNEQFF.

The J gene is TRBJ2-2, the V gene TRBV6-5; D possibly corresponds to TRBD1 (6 bases). CDR3 length: 14 residues. The V end was cut by 0 bases, the J end by 6 bases, with 8 bases between. The germline V gene has CDR1 MNHEY and CDR2 SVGAGI. CDR3 nucleotides: TGTGCCAGCAGTTACTCGTGGACAGCCGGGGAGCTGTTTTTT. This encodes CASSYSWTAGELFF.

DNA of the CDR3: TGTGCCAGCAGCTTAAGAGTAACTAGCACAGATACGCAGTATTTT. Encoded protein: CASSLRVTSTDTQYF. The gene calls are TRBV5-8 and TRBJ2-3; D gene unclear. V was cut by 2 bases and J by 0 bases, with 10 bases left in between. This CDR3 has 15 amino acids. Germline CDR1 SGHTS, CDR2 YDEGEE.

The rearrangement uses TRBV18 and TRBJ2-3; D may correspond to TRBD1 or TRBD2 (6 bases each). Trimming took off 2 bases at V and 11 bases at J, with 8 bases between the two ends. Germline V gene sequence: CDR1 KGHSH, CDR2 LQKENI. The CDR3 consists of 11 residues. The CDR3 is CASSPGGGQYF. The CDR3 DNA reads as TGTGCCAGCTCACCAGGAGGGGGGCAGTATTTT.

The chain uses TRBV3-1 (or the pseudogene TRBV3-2) and TRBJ1-3; D not resolved. The V and J ends lost 0 bases and 3 bases respectively, with 9 bases between them. The germline CDR1 and CDR2 sequences are LGHDT and YNNKEL (reference sequence). The CDR3 has 15 residues. The CDR3 reads CASSQDSGYGNTIYF. The CDR3 DNA reads TGTGCCAGCAGCCAAGATTCCGGGTATGGAAACACCATATATTTT.

The rearrangement links TRBV18 to TRBJ1-3; D call uncertain. V dropped 5 bases and J dropped 3 bases, with 5 bases sitting between them. CDR1 is KGHSH and CDR2 is LQKENI in the germline V gene. This CDR3 contains 12 residues. The CDR3 region is CASSGLGNTIYF. The CDR3 DNA is TGTGCCAGCTCAGGACTTGGAAACACCATATATTTT. The variable domain in full, completed from reference TRBV18 and TRBJ1-3, reads NAGVMQNPRHLVRRRGQEARLRCSPMKGHSHVYWYRQLPEEGLKFMVYLQKENIIDESGMPKERFSAEFPKEGPSILRIQQVVRGDSAAYFCASSGLGNTIYFGEGSWLTVV.

The rearrangement joins TRBV24-1 to TRBJ2-3; 7 bases match TRBD1. Germline V lookup: CDR1 KGHDR, CDR2 SFDVKD. CDR3 size: 13 residues. J lost 6 bases, V lost 3 bases, and 2 bases had no gene match. CDR3 sequence reads: CATSDGGQDTQYF. The CDR3 DNA reads as TGTGCCACCAGTGATGGGGGACAGGATACGCAGTATTTT.

The chain uses TRBV6-5 and TRBJ1-2; tentative D call: TRBD1 (6 bases). Deletions cut 3 bases from V and 4 bases from J, with 15 bases between. CDR3 length: 15 amino acids. CDR1 and CDR2 (germline): MNHEY, SVGAGI. CDR3 protein: CASSYLRGGRYGYTF. The CDR3 DNA is TGTGCCAGCAGTTATCTTCGAGGGGGTCGCTATGGCTACACCTTC.

This sequence joins TRBV5-5 and TRBJ2-3; 8 nucleotides line up with TRBD1. Trimming at V came to 4 bases and at J to 1 base, leaving 8 bases not matched to a gene. This CDR3 comprises 16 residues. Germline CDR1 and CDR2: SGHKS and YYEKEE (reference sequence). CDR3 DNA: TGTGCCAGCAGCCACACAGGGGGATGGGGCACAGATACGCAGTATTTT. Translating gives CASSHTGGWGTDTQYF.

J is TRBJ1-2 and V is TRBV10-3; perhaps TRBD1 as D (5 bases). The CDR3 runs to 14 residues. The V end was cut by 7 bases, the J end by 6 bases, with 18 bases between. CDR1 and CDR2 from the germline V gene are ENHRY and SYGVKD. CDR3 sequence reads: CAIMGPWGNDGYTF. The CDR3 region has the DNA TGTGCCATCATGGGGCCGTGGGGGAACGATGGCTACACCTTC.

The chain is built from TRBV5-1 and TRBJ2-5, with 10 bases identical to TRBD2. V lost 2 bases, J lost 0 bases, and 4 bases stayed unmatched. In germline, CDR1 is SGHRS, CDR2 YFSETQ. The CDR3 totals 16 residues. Here the CDR3 reads CASSFDSGGHQETQYF. The CDR3, as DNA: TGCGCCAGCAGCTTCGATAGCGGGGGGCACCAAGAGACCCAGTACTTC. Full variable domain (missing parts from reference TRBV5-1 and TRBJ2-5): KAGVTQTPRYLIKTRGQQVTLSCSPISGHRSVSWYQQTPGQGLQFLFEYFSETQRNKGNFPGRFSGRQFSNSRSEMNVSTLELGDSALYLCASSFDSGGHQETQYFGPGTRLLVL.

The chain recombines TRBV18 with TRBJ1-5, with D hard to call. The CDR3 runs to 14 residues. Germline CDR1 is KGHSH and CDR2 is LQKENI. With 2 bases removed from V and 2 bases from J, the gap between germline ends came to 7 bases. The CDR3 DNA is TGTGCCAGCTCACCAGGGTTCGGCAATCAGCCCCAGCATTTT. Its translation: CASSPGFGNQPQHF.

This chain connects TRBV7-6 to TRBJ2-7; 8 bases align to TRBD1. Germline CDR1 is SGHVS and CDR2 is FNYEAQ. The junction had 6 bases not matched to a gene; V was cut back by 1 base and J by 4 bases. The CDR3 has 15 amino acids. The CDR3 region is CASSLGGDRGYEQYF. CDR3 nucleotide sequence: TGTGCCAGCAGCTTAGGCGGAGACAGGGGTTACGAGCAGTACTTC.

V and J are TRBV5-1 and TRBJ1-2; tentatively, D is TRBD1 (6 bases). The CDR3 runs to 14 residues. The germline CDR1 and CDR2 sequences are SGHRS and YFSETQ. Trimming left V 4 bases short and J 2 bases short, with 12 bases between. Here the CDR3 DNA reads TGCGCCAGCAGCCAGTCCAGGGGAAACTATGGCTACACCTTC. It yields the protein CASSQSRGNYGYTF. Full variable domain (outside the CDR3, taken from reference TRBV5-1 and TRBJ1-2): KAGVTQTPRYLIKTRGQQVTLSCSPISGHRSVSWYQQTPGQGLQFLFEYFSETQRNKGNFPGRFSGRQFSNSRSEMNVSTLELGDSALYLCASSQSRGNYGYTFGSGTRLTVV.

The chain employs TRBV5-1 and TRBJ1-5; a weak D match, TRBD1 (5 bases). V gave up 0 bases and J gave up 5 bases, with 21 bases separating them. Germline values: CDR1 SGHRS, CDR2 YFSETQ. The CDR3 is made up of 18 amino acids. CDR3 sequence: CASSLEIARPGRDQPQHF. The CDR3 DNA sequence: TGCGCCAGCAGCTTGGAAATCGCCCGGCCAGGGCGTGATCAGCCCCAGCATTTT. Full variable domain (outside the CDR3, taken from reference TRBV5-1 and TRBJ1-5): KAGVTQTPRYLIKTRGQQVTLSCSPISGHRSVSWYQQTPGQGLQFLFEYFSETQRNKGNFPGRFSGRQFSNSRSEMNVSTLELGDSALYLCASSLEIARPGRDQPQHFGDGTRLSIL.

The chain carries TRBV5-5 and TRBJ1-3; D might be TRBD1 (6 bases). Trimming removed 0 bases at V and 6 bases at J, with 13 bases between. This CDR3 spans 15 amino acids. Germline V gene sequence: CDR1 SGHKS, CDR2 YYEKEE (reference sequence). The DNA of the CDR3 is TGTGCCAGCAGCTTGGTACGAACAGGGTTAAACACCATATATTTT. Protein product: CASSLVRTGLNTIYF.